The following is a T cell receptor beta chain sequence with its context. Antigen unknown. The entry originates in a study of cytomegalovirus exposure and HLA in healthy donors. In the study overall: The same platform was used for the roughly 110 validation repertoires as for the 600 to 700 first-cohort repertoires, as reported in a later analysis.

Study-level findings and limits: Many donors carried some public TCRs, although rarity characterized most TCR sequences. Cytomegalovirus-associated TCR beta chains were listed, numbering 150 to 200. Published work reported that the classifier diagnosed cytomegalovirus status with high specificity and sensitivity.

Measured with immunoSEQ multiplex PCR; TCRdb has only the in-frame clones, and not every one. The sample has tens of thousands of clones; over 85% are singletons. J gave up 2 bases and V 4 bases, and 4 bases lay outside the gene matches. Germline assignment: CDR1 SGHAT and CDR2 FQNNGV. The CDR3 is made up of 14 amino acids. The chain uses TRBV11-2 and TRBJ2-7; TRBD2 matches at 8 bases. The receptor's source is a man aged 18 to 30 in good health and CMV-seronegative. The sample was PBMCs. CDR3 nucleotides: TGTGCCAGCAGCTCGACGGGGGGGGCCTACGAGCAGTACTTC. Its translation is CASSSTGGAYEQYF.